These 3 T cell receptor beta chains were sequenced from one sample in a study of regulatory T cells in long-lasting Graves disease (dated by TCRdb to 2020 to 2023). Preparation of the library involved multiplex PCR. The instrument given in TCRdb is Illumina HiSeq 4000. To build TCR beta libraries, CDR3 regions were amplified by Arm-PCR using iRepertoire HTBI primers. The public reads were reanalyzed by TCRdb: fastp trimming at Q25, MiXCR alignment, in-frame beta chains only. All rows with the same CDR3 protein become a single entry with the most common DNA and genes. Within this sample are about 220,000 distinct CDR3 sequences, with approximately 20% of them counted one time only. The ten most abundant clones make up approximately 20% of the sample. Taken with the paper, the label for time point translates to: newly diagnosed GD, antithyroid drugs for less than 3 months. For both TCR sequencing and RNA sequencing, RNA was extracted from PBMCs using TRIzol.

The sample consisted of peripheral blood mononuclear cells (PBMCs), taken at new diagnosis, from a patient treated with antithyroid drugs. These receptors were obtained from a female donor with Graves disease.

CDR3 in amino acids: CASSNWDARAWEQYF. CDR3 DNA sequence: TGTGCCAGCTCAAACTGGGACGCTCGGGCGTGGGAGCAGTACTTC. The chain uses TRBV18 and TRBJ2-7; either TRBD1 or TRBD2 may fit D (5 bases each). Germline values: CDR1 KGHSH, CDR2 LQKENI. The germline V and J ends were trimmed by 5 bases and 7 bases, with 21 bases remaining between them. The CDR3 spans 15 residues.

In this sample, this clonotype turned up many times. The rearrangement links TRBV7-3 to TRBJ2-1, with D perhaps TRBD1 or TRBD2 (5 bases each). The CDR3 sequence is 12 residues long. CDR1 is SGHTA and CDR2 is FQGTGA in the germline V gene. The ends were cut back, 5 bases at V and 8 bases at J, with 10 bases in the middle. CDR3 in amino acids: CASSGQGDEQFF. DNA for the CDR3: TGTGCCAGCAGCGGTCAGGGAGATGAGCAGTTCTTC.

Notes on this clonotype: The germline gene is not matched at one end of the junction; a read error may be the cause. The chain employs TRBV20-1 and TRBJ2-1; TRBD2 matches at 10 bases. Germline V gives CDR1 DFQATT, CDR2 SNEGSKA (reference sequence). The CDR3 length is 16 residues. The CDR3 protein is CSARGLAPRSYNEEFF. The CDR3 DNA sequence: TGCAGTGCTAGGGGACTAGCGCCGAGATCCTACAATGAGGAGTTCTTC.